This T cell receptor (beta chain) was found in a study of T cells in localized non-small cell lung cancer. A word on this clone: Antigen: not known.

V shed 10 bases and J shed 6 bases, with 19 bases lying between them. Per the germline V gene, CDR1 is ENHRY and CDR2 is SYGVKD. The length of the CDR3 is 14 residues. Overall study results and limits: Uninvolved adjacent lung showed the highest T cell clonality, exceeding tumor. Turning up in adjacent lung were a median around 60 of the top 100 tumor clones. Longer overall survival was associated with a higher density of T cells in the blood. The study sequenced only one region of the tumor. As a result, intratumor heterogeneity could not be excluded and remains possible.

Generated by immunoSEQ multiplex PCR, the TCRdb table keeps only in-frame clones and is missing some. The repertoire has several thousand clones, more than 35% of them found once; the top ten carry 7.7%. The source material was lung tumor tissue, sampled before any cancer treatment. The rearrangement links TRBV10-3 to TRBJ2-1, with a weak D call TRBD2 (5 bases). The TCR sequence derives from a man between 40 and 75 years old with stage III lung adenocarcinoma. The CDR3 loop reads CASLRTSGTNEQFF. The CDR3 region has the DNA TGTGCCAGCCTGAGGACCAGCGGTACCAATGAGCAGTTCTTC.